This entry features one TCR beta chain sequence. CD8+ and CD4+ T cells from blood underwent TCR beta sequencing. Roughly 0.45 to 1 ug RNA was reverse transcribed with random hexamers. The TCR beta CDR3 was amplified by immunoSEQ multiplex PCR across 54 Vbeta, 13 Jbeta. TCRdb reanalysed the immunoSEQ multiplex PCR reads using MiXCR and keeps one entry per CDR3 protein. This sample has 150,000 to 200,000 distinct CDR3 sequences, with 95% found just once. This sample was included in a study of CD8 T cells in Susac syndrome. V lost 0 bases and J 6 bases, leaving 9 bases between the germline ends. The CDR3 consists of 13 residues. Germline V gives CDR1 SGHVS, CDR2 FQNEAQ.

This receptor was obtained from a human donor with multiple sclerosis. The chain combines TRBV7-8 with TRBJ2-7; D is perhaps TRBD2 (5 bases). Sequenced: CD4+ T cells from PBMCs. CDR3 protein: CASSLATGIEQYF. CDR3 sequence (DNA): TGTGCCAGCAGCTTAGCGACCGGGATCGAGCAGTACTTC.